This is a list of T cell receptor beta chains from one sample in a study of blood T cell repertoires in COVID-19. Some clones are missing from TCRdb's copy, which holds only in-frame ones; the method was immunoSEQ multiplex PCR. Of 150,000 to 200,000 clones in the sample, approximately 87% were seen once. Sequencing used peripheral blood. These receptors were obtained from a woman aged 70-85 years with COVID-19, enrolled during active disease. CDR3s leave out the opening cysteine and the closing phenylalanine or tryptophan.

TRBJ1-1 TRBV12-3/TRBV12-4 ASSPTGVTEAF
TRBJ2-1 TRBV7-2 ASSLWEARNEQF
TRBJ1-6 TRBV11-1 ASRLDPRGSPLH
TRBJ2-1 TRBV29-1 SVESIVSYNEQF
TRBJ1-6 TRBV30 AWSPAGTGGSPLH
TRBJ2-1 TRBV30 AWRTSGKVEQF
TRBJ2-3 TRBV2 ASRALRTTDTQY
TRBJ1-2 TRBV29-1 SVEELGASRGYT
TRBJ1-2 TRBV6-5 ASSPRTDRHYT
TRBJ1-1 TRBV30 ASDRGYTEAF
TRBJ1-2 TRBV20-1 SASRGRIHGYT
TRBJ1-6 TRBV10-3 AITERDRGNSPLH
TRBJ2-1 TRBV9 ASSLADYNEQF
TRBJ2-3 TRBV5-1 ASSLSTGADTQY
TRBJ1-4 TRBV4-1 ASSQLRDNEKLF
TRBJ1-2 TRBV3-1/TRBV3-2 ASTQRPGQGVGYT
TRBJ1-1 TRBV5-5 ASSLRQGGLGATEAF
TRBJ1-1 TRBV29-1 SVRGGAGTEAF
TRBJ1-5 TRBV5-1 ASSQDSNQPQH
TRBJ1-4 TRBV3-1/TRBV3-2 ASSQKGTGYEKLF
TRBJ2-7 TRBV6-5 ASSYKGLNNGEQY
TRBJ1-5 TRBV5-3 ARLRKQGRLNQPQH
TRBJ1-2 TRBV11-2 ASSLVGQGNYGYT
TRBJ2-7 TRBV27 ASGLSGRMYEQY
TRBJ2-3 TRBV7-3 ASSLNAAGVPSTQY
TRBJ1-6 TRBV7-3 ASSLTGESPLH
TRBJ2-7 TRBV12-1 ASSFVIGRTDRGRYEQY
TRBJ2-1 TRBV5-4 ASSPDRGNYNEQF
TRBJ1-5 TRBV7-6 ASSSYPGQAAQPQH
TRBJ1-1 TRBV2 ASSEEGQTEAF
TRBJ1-1 TRBV15 ATSRDRGVQNTEAF
TRBJ2-7 TRBV27 ASSPIPDRGALSYEQY
TRBJ2-1 TRBV14 ASSARLAAYNEQF
TRBJ1-5 TRBV19 ASSIAQGNQPQH
TRBJ2-1 TRBV19 ASSFGRLAGEGNEQF
TRBJ2-2 TRBV3-1/TRBV3-2 ASSGSGSTGELF
TRBJ1-5 TRBV7-9 ASSSGQGAVFSNQPQH
TRBJ2-2 TRBV28 ASSSGTSGRTGELF
TRBJ1-3 TRBV5-1 ASSRGTSGNTIY
TRBJ2-3 TRBV7-3 ASSQTGQGSDTQY
TRBJ2-1 TRBV7-2 ASSSGLAGGGF
TRBJ1-6 TRBV3-1/TRBV3-2 ASSQAGRSGSPLH
TRBJ2-3 TRBV5-1 ASSPGLAGDTQY
TRBJ1-1 TRBV19 ASQDSAKAF
TRBJ1-1 TRBV29-1 SAPTGAEAF
TRBJ1-5 TRBV28 ASSSQGAVNNQPQH
TRBJ1-1 TRBV25-1 ASSVSDSEAF
TRBJ1-4 TRBV10-3 AISESPQGAEVF
TRBJ1-2 TRBV25-1 ASSPQLGGGYT
TRBJ1-5 TRBV6-5 ASSYDNNQPQH
TRBJ2-1 TRBV19 ASSDSGSSYNEQF